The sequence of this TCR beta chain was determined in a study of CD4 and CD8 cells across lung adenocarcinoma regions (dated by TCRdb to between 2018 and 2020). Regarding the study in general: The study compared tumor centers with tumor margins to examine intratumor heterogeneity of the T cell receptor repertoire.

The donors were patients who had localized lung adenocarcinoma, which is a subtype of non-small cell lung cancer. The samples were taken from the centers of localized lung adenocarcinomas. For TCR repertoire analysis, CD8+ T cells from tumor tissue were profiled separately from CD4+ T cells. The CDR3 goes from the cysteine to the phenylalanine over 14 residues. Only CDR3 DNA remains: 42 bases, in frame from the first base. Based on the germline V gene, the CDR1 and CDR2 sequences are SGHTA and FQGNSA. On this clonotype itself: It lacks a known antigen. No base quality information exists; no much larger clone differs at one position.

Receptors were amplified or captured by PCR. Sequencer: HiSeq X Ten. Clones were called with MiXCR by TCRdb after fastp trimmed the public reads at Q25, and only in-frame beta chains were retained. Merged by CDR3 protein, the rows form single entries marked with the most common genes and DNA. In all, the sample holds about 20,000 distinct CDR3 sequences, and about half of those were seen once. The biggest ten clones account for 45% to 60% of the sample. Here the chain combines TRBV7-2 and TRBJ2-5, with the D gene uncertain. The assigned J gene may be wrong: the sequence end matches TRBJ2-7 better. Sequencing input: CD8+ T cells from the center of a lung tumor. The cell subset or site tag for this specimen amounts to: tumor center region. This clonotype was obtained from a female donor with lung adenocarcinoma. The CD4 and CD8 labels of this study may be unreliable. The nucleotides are TGTGCCAGCAGCTTAGCGGGAACCCCCTACGAGCAGTACTTC. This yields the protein CASSLAGTPYEQYF.